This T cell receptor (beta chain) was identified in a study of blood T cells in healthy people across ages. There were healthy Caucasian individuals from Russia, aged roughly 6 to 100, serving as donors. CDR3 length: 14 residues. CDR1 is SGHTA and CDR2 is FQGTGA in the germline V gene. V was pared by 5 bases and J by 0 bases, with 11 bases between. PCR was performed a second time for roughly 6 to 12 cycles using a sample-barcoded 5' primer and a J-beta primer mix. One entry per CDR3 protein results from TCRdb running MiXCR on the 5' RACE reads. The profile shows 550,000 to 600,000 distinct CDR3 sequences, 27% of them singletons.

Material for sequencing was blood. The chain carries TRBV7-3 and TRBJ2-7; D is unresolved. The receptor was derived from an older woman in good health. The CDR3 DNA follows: TGTGCCAGCAGCCTTACACGGAGCTCCTACGAGCAGTACTTC. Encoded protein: CASSLTRSSYEQYF. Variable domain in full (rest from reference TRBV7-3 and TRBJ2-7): GAGVSQTPSNKVTEKGKYVELRCDPISGHTALYWYRQSLGQGPEFLIYFQGTGAADDSGLPNDRFFAVRPEGSVSTLKIQRTERGDSAVYLCASSLTRSSYEQYFGPGTRLTVT.